Below, one T cell receptor (beta chain) is given with its context. The antigen remains unidentified. CDR3 length: 16 amino acids. J was trimmed by 3 bases and V by 0 bases; bases with no gene match: 4. The V gene's germline CDR1 is LGHNA and CDR2 YSLEER. The record originates from a study of human T cells and chemical hapten exposure. General observations from the study: Compared to controls, expanded TCRs made significantly more large clusters of similar CDR3s.

In the original analysis: Across samples, TCR counts had a median of roughly 96,000 and ranged from about 23,224 to 700,000. TCRdb used MiXCR to reprocess the RACE reads, holding one entry per CDR3 protein. These V and J calls rely on TCRdb rather than the paper's analysis. The table records over 95,000 distinct CDR3 sequences, 9.5% to 15% of them present only once. Time point specified: patch test 1, 2 weeks after DPC sensitization. Treatment denoted: therapeutic diphenylcyclopropenone sensitization with weekly scalp DPC. Donors were 18 to 70-year-old alopecia patients suitable for DPC. This chain uses TRBV4-3 with TRBJ2-2; 7 nucleotides line up with TRBD2. This TCR derives from a woman aged 40 to 55 with alopecia areata. Some clones in this sample may be carry-over from other donors' samples. Sample: whole blood, taken in connection with sensitization to the hapten diphenylcyclopropenone (DPC). CDR3 sequence reads: CASSQDASGYTGELFF. The CDR3 region has the DNA TGCGCCAGCAGCCAAGATGCTAGCGGATACACCGGGGAGCTGTTTTTT.